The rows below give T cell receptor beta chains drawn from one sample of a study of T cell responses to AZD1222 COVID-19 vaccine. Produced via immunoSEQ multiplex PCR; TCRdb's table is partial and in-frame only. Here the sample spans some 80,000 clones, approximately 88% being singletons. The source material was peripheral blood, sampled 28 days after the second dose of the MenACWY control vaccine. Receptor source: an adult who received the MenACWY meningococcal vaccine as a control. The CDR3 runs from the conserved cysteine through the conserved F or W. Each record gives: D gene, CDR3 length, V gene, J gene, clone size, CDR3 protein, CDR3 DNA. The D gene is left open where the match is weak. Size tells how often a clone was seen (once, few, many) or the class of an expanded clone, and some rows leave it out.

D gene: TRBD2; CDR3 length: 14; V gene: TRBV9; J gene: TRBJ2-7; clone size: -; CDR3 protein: CASSTTSGVYEQYF; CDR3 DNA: TGTGCCAGCAGCACCACTAGCGGGGTTTACGAGCAGTACTTC
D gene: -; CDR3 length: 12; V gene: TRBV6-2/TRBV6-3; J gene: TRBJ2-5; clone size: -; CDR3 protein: CASSSQRETQYF; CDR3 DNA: TGTGCCAGCAGTTCCCAACGAGAGACCCAGTACTTC
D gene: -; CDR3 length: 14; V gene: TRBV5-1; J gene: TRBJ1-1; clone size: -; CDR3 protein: CASSAGTLNTEAFF; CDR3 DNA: TGCGCCAGCAGCGCCGGGACACTGAACACTGAAGCTTTCTTT
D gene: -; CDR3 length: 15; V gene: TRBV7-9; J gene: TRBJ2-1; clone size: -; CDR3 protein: CASSLGDGSYNEQFF; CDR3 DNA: TGTGCCAGCAGCTTGGGCGACGGCTCCTACAATGAGCAGTTCTTC
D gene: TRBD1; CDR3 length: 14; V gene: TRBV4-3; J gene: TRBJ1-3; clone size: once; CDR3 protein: CASSPGGIGNTIYF; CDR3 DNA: TGCGCCAGCAGCCCAGGGGGTATCGGAAACACCATATATTTT
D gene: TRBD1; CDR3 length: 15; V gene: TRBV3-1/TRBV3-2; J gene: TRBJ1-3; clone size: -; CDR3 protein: CASSLRTGSGNTIYF; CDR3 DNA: TGTGCCAGCAGCCTTAGGACAGGGTCCGGAAACACCATATATTTT
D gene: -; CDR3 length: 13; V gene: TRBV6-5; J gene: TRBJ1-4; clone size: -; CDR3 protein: CASKGRGGEKLFF; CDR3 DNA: TGTGCCAGCAAAGGCAGGGGAGGTGAAAAACTGTTTTTT
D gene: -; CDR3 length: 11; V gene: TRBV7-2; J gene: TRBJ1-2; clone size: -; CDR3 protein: CASSRRYGYTF; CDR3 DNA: TGTGCCAGCAGCCGCCGCTATGGCTACACCTTC
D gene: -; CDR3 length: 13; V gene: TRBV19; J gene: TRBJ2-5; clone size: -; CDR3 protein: CASSPAWAATQYF; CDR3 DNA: TGTGCCAGTTCCCCCGCGTGGGCCGCGACCCAGTACTTC
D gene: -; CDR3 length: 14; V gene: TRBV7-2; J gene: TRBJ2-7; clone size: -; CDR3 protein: CASSLSFNMNEQYF; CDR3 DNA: TGTGCCAGCAGCTTAAGTTTTAATATGAACGAGCAGTACTTC
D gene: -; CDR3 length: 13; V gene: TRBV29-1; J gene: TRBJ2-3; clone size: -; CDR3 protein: CSVEGNAEDTQYF; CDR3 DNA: TGCAGCGTTGAAGGAAACGCAGAAGATACGCAGTATTTT
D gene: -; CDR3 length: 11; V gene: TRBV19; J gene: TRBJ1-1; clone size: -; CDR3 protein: CASSIAAEAFF; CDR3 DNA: TGTGCCAGTAGTATTGCCGCTGAAGCTTTCTTT
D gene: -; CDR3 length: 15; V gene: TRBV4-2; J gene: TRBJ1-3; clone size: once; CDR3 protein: CASSQQRPGGNTIYF; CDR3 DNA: TGTGCCAGCAGCCAACAGCGACCCGGCGGAAACACCATATATTTT
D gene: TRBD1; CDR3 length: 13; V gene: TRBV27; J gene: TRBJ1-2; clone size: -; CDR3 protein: CASSLVGQGGYTF; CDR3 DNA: TGTGCCAGCAGTTTAGTGGGACAGGGTGGCTACACCTTC
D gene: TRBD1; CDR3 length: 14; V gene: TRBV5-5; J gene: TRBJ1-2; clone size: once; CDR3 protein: CASSFRGPNYGYTF; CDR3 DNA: TGTGCCAGCAGCTTTAGGGGGCCTAACTATGGCTACACCTTC
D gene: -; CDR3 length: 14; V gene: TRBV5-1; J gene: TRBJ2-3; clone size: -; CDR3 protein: CASSRTDNHRYEDF; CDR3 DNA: TGCGCCAGCAGCAGGACAGACAATCACAGATACGAGGATTTT
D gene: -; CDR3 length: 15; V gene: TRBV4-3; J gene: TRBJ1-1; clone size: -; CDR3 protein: CASSHRTRENTEAFF; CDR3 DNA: TGCGCCAGCAGCCATAGGACCAGGGAGAACACTGAAGCTTTCTTT
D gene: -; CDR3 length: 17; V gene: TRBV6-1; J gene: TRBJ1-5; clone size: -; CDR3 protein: CASSGGVAVWDNQPQHF; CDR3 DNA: TGTGCCAGCAGTGGGGGGGTGGCAGTTTGGGACAATCAGCCCCAGCATTTT
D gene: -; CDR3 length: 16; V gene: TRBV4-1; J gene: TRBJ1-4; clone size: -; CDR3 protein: CASSQDRGTTNEKLFF; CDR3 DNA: TGCGCCAGCAGCCAAGATCGGGGCACCACTAATGAAAAACTGTTTTTT
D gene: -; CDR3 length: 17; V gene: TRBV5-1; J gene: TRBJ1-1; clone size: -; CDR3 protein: CASSLGGLNAVNTEAFF; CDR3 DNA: TGCGCCAGCAGCTTGGGGGGGCTCAATGCCGTGAACACTGAAGCTTTCTTT
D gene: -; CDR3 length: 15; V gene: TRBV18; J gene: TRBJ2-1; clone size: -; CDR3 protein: CASSPPGTGYNEQFF; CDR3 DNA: TGTGCCAGCTCCCCCCCCGGGACTGGATACAATGAGCAGTTCTTC
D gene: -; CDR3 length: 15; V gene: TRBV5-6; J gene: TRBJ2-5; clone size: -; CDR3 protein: CASSLSGAYGETQYF; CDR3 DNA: TGTGCCAGCAGCTTATCCGGGGCCTACGGAGAGACCCAGTACTTC
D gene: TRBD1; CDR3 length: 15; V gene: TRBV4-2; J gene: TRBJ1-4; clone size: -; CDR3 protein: CASSPRRGQGEKLFF; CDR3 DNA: TGTGCCAGCAGCCCCCGCAGGGGGCAGGGGGAAAAACTGTTTTTT
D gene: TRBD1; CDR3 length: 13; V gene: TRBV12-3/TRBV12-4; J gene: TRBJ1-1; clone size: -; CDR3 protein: CASSFGTGGEAFF; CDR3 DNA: TGTGCCAGCAGTTTCGGGACAGGGGGTGAAGCTTTCTTT
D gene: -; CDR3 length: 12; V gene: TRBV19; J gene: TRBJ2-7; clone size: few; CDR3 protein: CASSIVADKQYF; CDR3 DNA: TGTGCCAGTAGTATCGTCGCGGACAAGCAGTACTTC
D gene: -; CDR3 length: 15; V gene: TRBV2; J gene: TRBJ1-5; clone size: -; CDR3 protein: CASRGTVGGTQPQHF; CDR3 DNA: TGTGCCAGCAGGGGGACTGTTGGAGGTACTCAGCCCCAGCATTTT
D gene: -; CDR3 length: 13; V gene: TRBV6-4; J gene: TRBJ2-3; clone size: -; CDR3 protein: CASSDPSTDTQYF; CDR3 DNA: TGTGCCAGCAGTGACCCAAGCACAGATACGCAGTATTTT
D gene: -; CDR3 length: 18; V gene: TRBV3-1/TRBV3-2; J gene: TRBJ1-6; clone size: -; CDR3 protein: CASSQFQTTGTADSPLHF; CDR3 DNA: TGTGCCAGCAGCCAATTTCAGACTACCGGGACGGCGGATTCACCCCTCCACTTT
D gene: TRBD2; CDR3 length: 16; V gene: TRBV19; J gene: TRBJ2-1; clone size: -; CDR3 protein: CASSTRLAGGYNEQFF; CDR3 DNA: TGTGCCAGTAGTACTCGTCTAGCGGGGGGTTACAATGAGCAGTTCTTC
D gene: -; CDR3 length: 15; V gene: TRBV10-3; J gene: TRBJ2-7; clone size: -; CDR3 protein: CAISVSAGPPYEQYF; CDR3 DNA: TGTGCCATCAGTGTCTCGGCTGGCCCCCCCTACGAGCAGTACTTC
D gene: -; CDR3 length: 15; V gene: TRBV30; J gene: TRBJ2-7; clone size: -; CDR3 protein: CAWSVQIGGSYEQYF; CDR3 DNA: TGTGCCTGGAGTGTACAGATCGGCGGGTCCTACGAGCAGTACTTC
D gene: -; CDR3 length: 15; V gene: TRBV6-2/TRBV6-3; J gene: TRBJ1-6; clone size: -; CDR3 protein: CASSHPQRFNSPLHF; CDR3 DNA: TGTGCCAGCAGCCATCCACAGAGATTTAATTCACCCCTCCACTTT
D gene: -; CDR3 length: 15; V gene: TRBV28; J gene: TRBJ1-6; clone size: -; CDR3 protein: CASGQTRDLISPLHF; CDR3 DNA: TGTGCCAGCGGCCAGACCAGGGACCTAATATCCCCCCTCCACTTT
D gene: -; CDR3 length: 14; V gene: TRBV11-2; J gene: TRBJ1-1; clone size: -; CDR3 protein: CASSLAGIHTEAFF; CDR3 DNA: TGTGCCAGCAGCTTAGCAGGGATCCACACTGAAGCTTTCTTT
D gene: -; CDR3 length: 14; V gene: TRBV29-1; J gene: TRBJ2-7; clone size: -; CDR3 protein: CSALGGHPSYEQYF; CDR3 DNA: TGCAGCGCCCTAGGGGGGCACCCATCCTACGAGCAGTACTTC
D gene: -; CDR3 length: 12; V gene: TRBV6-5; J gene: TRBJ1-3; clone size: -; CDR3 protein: CATHSSGNTIYF; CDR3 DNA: TGTGCCACTCACTCCTCAGGAAACACCATATATTTT
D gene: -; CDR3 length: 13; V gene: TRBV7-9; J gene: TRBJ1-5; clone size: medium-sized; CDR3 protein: CASSLHSNQPQHF; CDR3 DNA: TGTGCCAGCAGCTTGCACTCGAATCAGCCCCAGCATTTT
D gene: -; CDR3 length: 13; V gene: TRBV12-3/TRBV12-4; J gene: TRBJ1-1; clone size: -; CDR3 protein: CASRTTVNTEAFF; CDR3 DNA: TGTGCCAGCAGGACCACAGTGAACACTGAAGCTTTCTTT
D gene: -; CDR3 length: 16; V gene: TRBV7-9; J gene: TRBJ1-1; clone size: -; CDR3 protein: CASSPQAVWENTEAFF; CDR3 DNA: TGTGCCAGCAGCCCCCAGGCCGTCTGGGAGAACACTGAAGCTTTCTTT
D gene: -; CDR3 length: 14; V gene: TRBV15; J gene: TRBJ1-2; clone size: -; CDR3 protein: CATSTGPGEGGYTF; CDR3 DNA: TGTGCCACCAGTACGGGGCCAGGGGAGGGTGGCTACACCTTC
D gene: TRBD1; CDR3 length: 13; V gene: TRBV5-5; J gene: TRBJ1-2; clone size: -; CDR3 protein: CASSFQGAAGYTF; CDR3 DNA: TGTGCCAGCAGCTTTCAGGGGGCCGCTGGCTACACCTTC
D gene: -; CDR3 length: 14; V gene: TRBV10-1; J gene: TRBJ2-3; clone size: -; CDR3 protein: CASSEDPSTDTQYF; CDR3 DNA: TGCGCCAGCAGTGAAGACCCTAGCACAGATACGCAGTATTTT
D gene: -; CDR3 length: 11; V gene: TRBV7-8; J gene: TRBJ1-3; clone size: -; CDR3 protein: CASSLRDTIYF; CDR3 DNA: TGTGCCAGCAGCTTACGAGACACCATATATTTT
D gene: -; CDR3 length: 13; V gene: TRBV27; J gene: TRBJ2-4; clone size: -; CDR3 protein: CASSFVVGNIQYF; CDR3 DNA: TGTGCCAGCAGTTTTGTTGTCGGAAACATTCAGTACTTC
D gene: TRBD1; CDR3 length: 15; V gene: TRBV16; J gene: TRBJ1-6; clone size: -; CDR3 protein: CASSQWTGDNSPLHF; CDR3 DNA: TGTGCCAGCAGCCAATGGACAGGGGATAATTCACCCCTCCACTTT
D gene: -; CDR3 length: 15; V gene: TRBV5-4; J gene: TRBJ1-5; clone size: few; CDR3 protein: CASSFGGESNQPQHF; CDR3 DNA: TGTGCCAGCAGCTTCGGTGGGGAGAGCAATCAGCCCCAGCATTTT
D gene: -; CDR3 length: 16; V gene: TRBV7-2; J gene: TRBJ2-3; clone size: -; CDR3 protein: CASSLQGSRGTDTQYF; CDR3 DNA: TGTGCCAGCAGCCTACAGGGCAGTCGGGGCACAGATACGCAGTATTTT
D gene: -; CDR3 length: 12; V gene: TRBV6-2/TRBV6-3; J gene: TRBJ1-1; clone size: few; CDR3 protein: CASSSGLVEAFF; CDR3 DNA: TGTGCCAGCAGTTCCGGACTCGTAGAAGCTTTCTTT
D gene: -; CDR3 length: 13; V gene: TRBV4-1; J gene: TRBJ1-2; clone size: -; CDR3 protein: CASSQDYPSGYTF; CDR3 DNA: TGCGCCAGCAGCCAAGATTACCCATCTGGCTACACCTTC
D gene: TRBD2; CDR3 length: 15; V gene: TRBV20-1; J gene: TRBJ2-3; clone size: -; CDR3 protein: CSASLVAGRTDTQYF; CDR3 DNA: TGCAGTGCTAGTTTAGTAGCGGGGCGCACAGATACGCAGTATTTT